The 11 T cell receptor beta chains listed next were all sequenced from one sample in a study of cytomegalovirus exposure and HLA in healthy donors. The PCR used 60 Vbeta and 13 Jbeta primers. Sequencing used immunoSEQ multiplex PCR; TCRdb keeps in-frame clones, though not all of them. This repertoire shows about 130,000 clones, about 82% found once; its top ten account for 5% to 5.5%. The material sequenced was PBMCs. The source is a man aged 25-40 years in good health and CMV-seronegative.

This clone was seen only a few times. This chain connects TRBV7-2 to TRBJ1-4; D may be TRBD1 (6 bases). Looked up from germline, CDR1 is SGHTA and CDR2 is FQGNSA. The CDR3 totals 18 residues. The CDR3 is CANRNAQGVRGTNEKLFF. In DNA form, the CDR3 reads TGTGCTAATCGCAACGCACAGGGTGTCCGGGGAACTAATGAAAAACTGTTTTTT. Full variable domain (rest looked up from reference TRBV7-2 and TRBJ1-4): GAGVSQSPSNKVTEKGKDVELRCDPISGHTALYWYRQSLGQGLEFLIYFQGNSAPDKSGLPSDRFSAERTGGSVSTLTIQRTQQEDSAVYLCANRNAQGVRGTNEKLFFGSGTQLSVL.

This clone was seen a few times. The CDR3 protein is CSVEVDRKGTDTQYF. CDR3 coding DNA: TGCAGCGTTGAAGTGGACCGAAAGGGGACAGATACGCAGTATTTT. This chain connects TRBV29-1 to TRBJ2-3; a weak D match, TRBD1 (5 bases). V shed 1 base and J shed 3 bases, with 14 bases lying between them. CDR3 length equals 15 residues. Per the germline V gene, CDR1 is SQVTM and CDR2 is ANQGSEA.

A remark on this clone: This sample includes further DNA sequences coding for the same CDR3. This chain connects TRBV29-1 to TRBJ2-1; maybe TRBD1 (5 bases). This CDR3 comprises 13 residues. The V gene's germline CDR1 is SQVTM and CDR2 ANQGSEA. V lost 1 base and J lost 3, with 7 bases in between. CDR3 loop: CSVEGQGYNEQFF. CDR3 bases: TGCAGCGTTGAAGGGCAGGGCTACAATGAGCAGTTCTTC.

The CDR3 nucleotides are TGTGCCAGCTCACCACCGGCAGGGGGGAACACTGAAGCTTTCTTT. Translation: CASSPPAGGNTEAFF. V gene TRBV18 combines with J gene TRBJ1-1, with TRBD1 matching over 7 bases. The CDR3 runs to 15 residues. CDR1 is KGHSH, CDR2 LQKENI, per germline. V was pared by 0 bases and J by 1 base, with 2 bases of the junction left unmatched.

The rearrangement joins TRBV4-2 to TRBJ2-2; a weak D match, TRBD1 (6 bases). This CDR3 spans 17 amino acids. In germline, CDR1 is LGHNA, CDR2 YNFKEQ. Between the trimmed V and J ends, which lost 2 bases and 4 bases, there was a span of 17 bases. The CDR3 region has the DNA TGTGCCAGCAGCCAACGTGGGGGCGGTATAGGCACCGGGGAGCTGTTTTTT. Translating gives CASSQRGGGIGTGELFF.

V and J are TRBV6-5 and TRBJ2-7; 11 positions match TRBD2. With V trimmed by 5 bases and J by 3 bases, 3 bases remained unmatched. CDR1 and CDR2 (germline): MNHEY, SVGAGI. This CDR3 spans 14 amino acids. The CDR3 protein is CASSVGTSGYEQYF. The CDR3 nucleotides read TGTGCCAGCAGTGTAGGGACTAGCGGCTACGAGCAGTACTTC.

The V call is TRBV6-5, the J call TRBJ1-1; D possibly corresponds to TRBD1 (6 bases). Germline CDR1 and CDR2: MNHEY and SVGAGI. Trimming took off 0 bases at V and 7 bases at J, with 9 bases between the two ends. The CDR3 consists of 13 residues. The CDR3 bases are TGTGCCAGCAGTTACTCCAGGGGCGTTGAAGCTTTCTTT. It translates to CASSYSRGVEAFF.

This clone was recorded a few times. This chain connects TRBV6-4 to TRBJ2-1; TRBD1 agrees at 10 bases. The CDR3 is 15 residues long. The germline V gene has CDR1 MRHNA and CDR2 SNTAGT. V lost 10 bases to trimming and J lost 5 bases; unmatched junction nucleotides: 11. The CDR3 DNA reads TGTGCCACCGGGCGTGGGACAGGGGACCACAATGAGCAGTTCTTC. Encoded protein: CATGRGTGDHNEQFF.

The chain is built from TRBV7-2 and TRBJ1-5; 9 positions agree with TRBD1. Germline lookup yields CDR1 SGHTA and CDR2 FQGNSA. V lost 5 bases, J lost 7 bases, and 3 bases stayed unmatched. This CDR3 has 13 residues. The DNA of the CDR3 is TGTGCCAGCAGCGTACAGGGGGCCCAGCCCCAGCATTTT. Its translation is CASSVQGAQPQHF.

This rearrangement joins TRBV18 to TRBJ1-1; 9 bases line up with TRBD1. CDR1 KGHSH and CDR2 LQKENI come from the germline V gene. J was trimmed by 1 base and V by 1 base; bases with no gene match: 4. This CDR3 contains 16 residues. The CDR3 DNA is TGTGCCAGCTCACCACAACAGGGGGCTGGGAACACTGAAGCTTTCTTT. Translated, it gives CASSPQQGAGNTEAFF. Variable domain in full (rest from reference TRBV18 and TRBJ1-1): NAGVMQNPRHLVRRRGQEARLRCSPMKGHSHVYWYRQLPEEGLKFMVYLQKENIIDESGMPKERFSAEFPKEGPSILRIQQVVRGDSAAYFCASSPQQGAGNTEAFFGQGTRLTVV.

The gene calls are TRBV27 and TRBJ2-3; no firm D call. Germline assignment: CDR1 MNHEY and CDR2 SMNVEV (reference sequence). This CDR3 region has 14 residues. The V gene lost 6 bases and the J gene lost 1 base, with 11 bases spanning the gap. CDR3 region: CASSSQVGTDTQYF. CDR3 bases: TGTGCCAGCAGCAGCCAGGTTGGCACAGATACGCAGTATTTT.